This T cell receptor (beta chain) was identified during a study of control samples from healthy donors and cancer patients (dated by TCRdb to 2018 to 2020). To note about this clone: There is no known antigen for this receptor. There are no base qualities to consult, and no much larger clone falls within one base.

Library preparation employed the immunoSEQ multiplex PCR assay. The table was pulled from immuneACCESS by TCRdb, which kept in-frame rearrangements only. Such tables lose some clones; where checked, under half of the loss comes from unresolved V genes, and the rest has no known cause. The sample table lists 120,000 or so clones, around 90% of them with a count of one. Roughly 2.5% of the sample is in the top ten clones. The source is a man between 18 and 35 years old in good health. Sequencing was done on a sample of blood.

The bases read TGTGCCAGCAGTGATTGGGAAAAACTGTTTTTT. This gives the protein CASSDWEKLFF. The sequence links TRBV25-1 to TRBJ1-4; too little of a D gene remains to name it. V is pared back by 3 bases and J by 8 bases, with 4 bases lying between the germline termini. From the cysteine through the phenylalanine, the CDR3 covers 11 amino acids. Just CDR3 DNA is preserved here, 33 bases in frame from base 1. The CDR1 and CDR2 encoded by the germline V gene are MGHDK and SYGVNS.